This TCR beta chain was sequenced in a study of CD8+ T cells in alopecia areata. The CDR3 is 14 amino acids. Per the germline V gene, CDR1 is MNHEY and CDR2 is SMNVEV (reference sequence). V lost 5 bases, J lost 4 bases, and 14 bases lay in between. Study-level results: Lesional scalp, notably in alopecia totalis/universalis, had clonality above that of normal scalp. Sequence data from scalp samples additionally include resident alphabeta T cells of normal skin.

CD4+ and CD8+ T cells were sorted from PBMCs. In each case, RNA was isolated and then reverse transcribed into cDNA as the sequencing template. Profiling relied on immunoSEQ multiplex PCR, and the TCRdb table lists in-frame clones only, not all of them. The sample lists about 110,000 clones, roughly 64% seen once, with around 20% in the top ten. On this clone itself: Its matching antigen is unknown.

Sequenced material: CD8+ T cells sorted from blood. The rearrangement links TRBV27 to TRBJ1-2; D is uncertain. The sequence was collected from a human donor in good health. The CDR3 nucleotides read TGTGCCAGCAGTGTAGGCGGGAGCCTCTATGGCTACACCTTC. Translating it yields CASSVGGSLYGYTF.